Following are 29 T cell receptor beta chains from one sample sequenced in a study of PD-L1 blockade in urothelial cancer. Using immunoSEQ multiplex PCR, the repertoire was profiled, and TCRdb retains in-frame clones only, with some absent. The table lists tens of thousands of clones, around 87% of them singletons. The material sequenced was PBMCs, taken around atezolizumab (anti-PD-L1) treatment. These receptors originate from a man aged 50 to 59 with urothelial cancer.

The gene calls are TRBV7-9 and TRBJ2-6; 11 bases are a match to TRBD1. This CDR3 comprises 18 residues. The germline CDR1 and CDR2 sequences are SEHNR and FQNEAQ (reference sequence). The ends lost 5 bases at V and 3 bases at J; junction bases unmatched: 9. The CDR3 coding sequence is TGTGCCAGCAGCAGCCGGACAGGGGGCGCAAGTGGGGCCAACGTCCTGACTTTC. This encodes CASSSRTGGASGANVLTF.

The chain is built from TRBV30 and TRBJ1-2, with TRBD1 matching 9 bases. This CDR3 has 22 residues. The germline V gene has CDR1 GTSNPN and CDR2 SVGIG (reference sequence). V gave up 3 bases and J gave up 0 bases; unmatched junction bases: 26. The CDR3 region is CAWSGYRDREGGLDWSNYGYTF. DNA for the CDR3: TGTGCCTGGAGCGGCTACCGGGACAGGGAAGGAGGGCTAGACTGGTCTAACTATGGCTACACCTTC.

The chain combines TRBV25-1 with TRBJ2-3, with 9 bases that match TRBD1. The CDR3 is made up of 17 amino acids. The V and J ends lost 5 bases and 1 base, in that order; junction bases with no gene match: 10. The germline V gene has CDR1 MGHDK and CDR2 SYGVNS. This CDR3 reads CASSPRDRATGTDTQYF. The CDR3 DNA is TGTGCCAGCAGTCCACGGGACAGGGCAACAGGCACAGATACGCAGTATTTT.

This chain uses TRBV10-1 with TRBJ1-4; no clear D gene. From germline, CDR1 is WNHNN and CDR2 SYGVQD (reference sequence). V gave up 6 bases and J gave up 8 bases, with 13 bases separating them. The CDR3 spans 13 residues. CDR3 bases: TGCGCCAGCAGCCCGAGTCCGGAGGAAAAACTGTTTTTT. It is translated as CASSPSPEEKLFF.

The rearrangement uses TRBV7-6 and TRBJ2-3, with TRBD2 matching 8 bases. Trimming took 4 bases from V and 6 from J; bases not matched to a gene: 6. CDR3 length: 14 amino acids. Germline V CDR1 and CDR2: SGHVS, FNYEAQ. The CDR3 loop is CASSSRLARDTQYF. CDR3 bases: TGTGCCAGCAGCTCCCGACTAGCGAGGGATACGCAGTATTTT.

This clone was counted a few times. This chain uses TRBV13 with TRBJ1-2; D perhaps matches TRBD1 (6 bases). The CDR3 has 14 amino acids. The V end lost 5 bases, the J end lost 4 bases, and 14 bases lay between the germline ends. Germline CDR1 is PRHDT and CDR2 is FYEKMQ (reference sequence). Here the CDR3 reads CASSLGQTAYGYTF. The CDR3, as DNA: TGTGCCAGCAGCCTTGGACAGACCGCCTATGGCTACACCTTC.

This clone has only one observation. The J gene is TRBJ2-7, the V gene TRBV5-1; 7 bases align to TRBD1. Germline V gives CDR1 SGHRS, CDR2 YFSETQ. The J segment lost 1 base and the V segment lost 4 bases, leaving 14 bases of the junction unmatched. This CDR3 has 17 amino acids. The CDR3 loop is CASSRGITTTGSYEQYF. For the CDR3, the DNA is TGCGCCAGCAGCAGAGGAATCACAACGACAGGGTCCTACGAGCAGTACTTC.

This sequence joins TRBV5-1 and TRBJ2-2, with D perhaps matching TRBD1 (5 bases). V gave up 1 base and J gave up 4 bases, with 11 bases separating them. The germline V gene has CDR1 SGHRS and CDR2 YFSETQ. The CDR3 is made up of 15 amino acids. CDR3 coding DNA: TGCGCCAGCAGCTTGCGGACAAGAGGCACCGGGGAGCTGTTTTTT. Amino acids: CASSLRTRGTGELFF.

The chain links TRBV6-4 to TRBJ2-3; TRBD1 matches at 9 bases. This CDR3 comprises 14 residues. CDR1 MRHNA and CDR2 SNTAGT come from the germline V gene. The V and J ends lost 3 bases and 4 bases, in that order; junction bases with no gene match: 2. The chain's CDR3 is CASSEQGAADTQYF. CDR3 nucleotide sequence: TGTGCCAGCAGTGAACAGGGGGCCGCAGATACGCAGTATTTT.

The J gene is TRBJ2-7, the V gene TRBV14; a weak D match, TRBD1 (6 bases). From germline, CDR1 is SGHDN and CDR2 FVKESK. The CDR3 covers 12 residues. V dropped 2 bases and J dropped 6 bases, with 8 bases sitting between them. The CDR3 nucleotides are TGTGCCAGCAGCCAACAGGGGAGCGAGCAGTACTTC. Translation gives CASSQQGSEQYF.

The J gene is TRBJ1-4, the V gene TRBV28; D is possibly TRBD1 (5 bases). Germline CDR1 reads MDHEN; CDR2 reads SYDVKM. Trimming took 3 bases from V and 7 from J, leaving 12 bases between them. This CDR3 region has 14 residues. The CDR3 region has the DNA TGTGCCAGCAGTTTGGGAGGGGTGGGTGAAAAACTGTTTTTT. It is translated as CASSLGGVGEKLFF.

This rearrangement joins TRBV10-1 to TRBJ2-7, with a possible D match to TRBD1 (6 bases). There are 14 residues in the CDR3. With 6 bases removed from V and 2 bases from J, the gap between germline ends came to 14 bases. The germline gives CDR1 WNHNN, CDR2 SYGVQD (reference sequence). The CDR3, as DNA: TGCGCCAGCAGCTCAGGACAGACTCCCTACGAGCAGTACTTC. Translation gives CASSSGQTPYEQYF.

This rearrangement joins TRBV18 to TRBJ2-5; the D gene is possibly TRBD2 (5 bases). CDR1 KGHSH and CDR2 LQKENI come from the germline V gene. With 4 bases removed from V and 1 base from J, the gap between germline ends came to 7 bases. This CDR3 has 13 amino acids. The CDR3 DNA is TGTGCCAGCTCACTCGGGATCCAAGAGACCCAGTACTTC. Protein: CASSLGIQETQYF.

This clone is labeled medium-sized (0.01 to 0.1%). V usage is TRBV27 and J usage is TRBJ2-7; a possible D gene is TRBD2 (5 bases). CDR3 size: 12 residues. V lost 3 bases, J lost 5 bases, and 8 bases lay in between. CDR1 is MNHEY, CDR2 SMNVEV, per germline (reference sequence). This CDR3 reads CASSFNGNEQYF. For the CDR3, the DNA is TGTGCCAGCAGTTTCAACGGGAACGAGCAGTACTTC.

This chain links TRBV5-1 with TRBJ2-6, with D unresolved. The CDR3 totals 14 residues. V was shortened by 4 bases and J by 0 bases, with 5 bases between the two germline ends. Germline V gene lookup returns CDR1 SGHRS and CDR2 YFSETQ. The CDR3 region has the DNA TGCGCCAGCAGCCCGAGCTCTGGGGCCAACGTCCTGACTTTC. Its protein is CASSPSSGANVLTF.

V and J are TRBV5-1 and TRBJ2-3; D ambiguous. The CDR3 contains 12 residues. Germline V lookup: CDR1 SGHRS, CDR2 YFSETQ. V was trimmed by 4 bases and J by 2 bases, leaving 5 bases between them. CDR3 nucleotides: TGCGCCAGCAGCCAAGCCACAGATACGCAGTATTTT. It encodes CASSQATDTQYF.

CDR3 residues: CASSSWTGGRYNEQFF. CDR3 nucleotide sequence: TGTGCCAGCAGCTCTTGGACAGGGGGCCGGTACAATGAGCAGTTCTTC. The V gene is TRBV14, the J gene TRBJ2-1; TRBD1 matches 11 bases. This CDR3 is 16 amino acids long. Germline trimming cut 5 bases from V and 4 bases from J; bases unmatched to any gene: 7. Germline CDR1 reads SGHDN; CDR2 reads FVKESK.

This chain uses TRBV6-5 with TRBJ1-1; the D is unclear. The V end lost 0 bases, the J end lost 4 bases, and 9 bases lay between the germline ends. Germline CDR1 MNHEY, CDR2 SVGAGI. There are 14 residues in the CDR3. The CDR3 loop is CASSYSGPGTEAFF. Here the CDR3 DNA reads TGTGCCAGCAGTTACTCAGGTCCGGGCACTGAAGCTTTCTTT.

In its sample, this clone was seen once. V gene TRBV7-9 combines with J gene TRBJ2-1; the match to TRBD2 covers 10 bases. Germline lookup yields CDR1 SEHNR and CDR2 FQNEAQ (reference sequence). The CDR3 extends over 18 amino acids. J lost 5 bases, V lost 0 bases, and 10 bases had no gene match. The CDR3 DNA is TGTGCCAGCAGCTTAGCGCGCGGACTAGCGGAGAGGAACAATGAGCAGTTCTTC. Translated, it gives CASSLARGLAERNNEQFF.

The rearrangement links TRBV12-5 to TRBJ1-3; the match to TRBD1 covers 8 bases. The CDR3 is 19 residues long. J was trimmed by 0 bases and V by 1 base; bases with no gene match: 11. CDR1 and CDR2 (germline): LGHNT, FRNRAP. The CDR3 reads CASGLARLGQADSGNTIYF. CDR3 sequence (DNA): TGTGCTAGTGGTTTGGCCCGACTGGGACAGGCCGACTCTGGAAACACCATATATTTT.

This sequence joins TRBV7-2 and TRBJ1-5; D gene ambiguous. The CDR3 totals 18 residues. Trimming pared 1 base from V and 1 base from J, leaving 17 bases between. The germline gives CDR1 SGHTA, CDR2 FQGNSA. CDR3 sequence: CASSLVWAGFGSNQPQHF. CDR3 in DNA: TGTGCCAGCAGCTTAGTCTGGGCGGGTTTTGGGAGCAATCAGCCCCAGCATTTT.

This clone was seen a handful of times. The chain couples TRBV9 to TRBJ2-2, with D maybe TRBD1 (5 bases). Germline loops: CDR1 SGDLS, CDR2 YYNGEE. V dropped 3 bases and J dropped 1 base, with 7 bases sitting between them. The CDR3 is 14 amino acids. Written as DNA, the CDR3 is TGTGCCAGCAGCGCTACAGGGAACACCGGGGAGCTGTTTTTT. Translating it yields CASSATGNTGELFF.

This clone was observed once. The rearrangement joins TRBV7-2 to TRBJ2-7; possibly TRBD2 for D (5 bases). Germline V gene lookup returns CDR1 SGHTA and CDR2 FQGNSA. The V and J ends lost 1 base and 3 bases respectively, with 19 bases between them. The CDR3 runs 17 residues. The CDR3 sequence is CASSLVSGSRVGYEQYF. CDR3 bases: TGTGCCAGCAGCTTAGTGTCGGGGTCCCGGGTAGGCTACGAGCAGTACTTC. The variable domain in full, completed from reference TRBV7-2 and TRBJ2-7, reads GAGVSQSPSNKVTEKGKDVELRCDPISGHTALYWYRQSLGQGLEFLIYFQGNSAPDKSGLPSDRFSAERTGGSVSTLTIQRTQQEDSAVYLCASSLVSGSRVGYEQYFGPGTRLTVT.

In this sample, this clone turned up once. This chain links TRBV18 with TRBJ2-1; 14 bases align to TRBD2. The CDR3 has 16 amino acids. J was trimmed by 9 bases and V by 4 bases; bases with no gene match: 8. In germline, CDR1 is KGHSH, CDR2 LQKENI. CDR3 sequence (DNA): TGTGCCAGCTCACAAGGACTAGCGGGAGGATGGGGTGAGCAGTTCTTC. This sequence encodes CASSQGLAGGWGEQFF.

The V and J genes are TRBV5-6 and TRBJ1-6; 7 bases match TRBD1. This CDR3 spans 16 amino acids. CDR1 SGHDT and CDR2 YYEEEE come from the germline V gene. The V and J ends lost 1 base and 4 bases, in that order; junction bases with no gene match: 5. In nucleotides, the CDR3 is TGTGCCAGCAGCTTGCGCGACAGGGTTTATAATTCACCCCTCCACTTT. It is translated as CASSLRDRVYNSPLHF.

The rearrangement joins TRBV20-1 to TRBJ1-3; D ambiguous. The V gene lost 3 bases and the J gene lost 8 bases, with 8 bases spanning the gap. The CDR3 totals 11 residues. Germline CDR1 and CDR2: DFQATT and SNEGSKA (reference sequence). CDR3 DNA: TGCAGTGCTAGGAAGGGAGACACCATATATTTT. Its translation: CSARKGDTIYF.

This clone has only a few counts. The chain joins TRBV6-4 to TRBJ2-1; 11 positions match TRBD2. V lost 0 bases and J lost 5; bases outside the gene matches: 3. The CDR3 covers 16 residues. Germline lookup yields CDR1 MRHNA and CDR2 SNTAGT. The CDR3 here is CASSDSIAGGHNEQFF. In DNA, the CDR3 is TGTGCCAGCAGTGACTCGATAGCGGGGGGGCACAATGAGCAGTTCTTC.

This chain uses TRBV9 with TRBJ2-7, with D maybe TRBD2 (6 bases). In germline, CDR1 is SGDLS, CDR2 YYNGEE. V was cut by 4 bases and J by 2 bases, with 19 bases left in between. The CDR3 has 16 residues. CDR3: CASSLSGDPSAYEQYF. For the CDR3, the DNA is TGTGCCAGCAGCCTTAGCGGAGACCCTTCGGCCTACGAGCAGTACTTC.

The V and J genes are TRBV5-5 and TRBJ2-7, with TRBD1 matching 10 bases. There are 14 residues in the CDR3. CDR1 and CDR2 from the germline V gene are SGHKS and YYEKEE (reference sequence). V lost 3 bases and J lost 4; bases outside the gene matches: 4. CDR3 sequence (DNA): TGTGCCAGCAGCTACGGACAGGGGGAGTACGAGCAGTACTTC. It yields the protein CASSYGQGEYEQYF.